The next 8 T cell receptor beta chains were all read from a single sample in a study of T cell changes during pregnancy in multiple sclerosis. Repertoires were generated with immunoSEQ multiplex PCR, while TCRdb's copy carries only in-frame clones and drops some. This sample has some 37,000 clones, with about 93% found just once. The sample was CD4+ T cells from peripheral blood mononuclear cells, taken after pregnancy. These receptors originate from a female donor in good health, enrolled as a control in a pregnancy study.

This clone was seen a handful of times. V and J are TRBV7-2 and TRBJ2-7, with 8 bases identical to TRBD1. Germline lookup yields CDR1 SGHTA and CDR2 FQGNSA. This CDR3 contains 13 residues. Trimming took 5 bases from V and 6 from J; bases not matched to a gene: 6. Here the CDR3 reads CASSADRDGEQYF. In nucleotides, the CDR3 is TGTGCCAGCAGCGCGGACAGGGATGGCGAGCAGTACTTC.

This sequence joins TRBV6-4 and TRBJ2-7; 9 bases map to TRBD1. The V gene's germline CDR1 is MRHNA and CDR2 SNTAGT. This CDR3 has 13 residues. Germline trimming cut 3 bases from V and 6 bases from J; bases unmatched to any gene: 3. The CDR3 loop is CASSEQDRGEQYF. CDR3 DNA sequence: TGTGCCAGCAGTGAACAGGACAGGGGCGAGCAGTACTTC.

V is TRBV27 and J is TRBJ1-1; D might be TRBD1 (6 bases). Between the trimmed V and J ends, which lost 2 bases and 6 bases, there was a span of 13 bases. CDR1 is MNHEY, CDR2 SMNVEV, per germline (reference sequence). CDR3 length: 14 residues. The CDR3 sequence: CASSLEQGRAEAFF. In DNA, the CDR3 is TGTGCCAGCAGTTTAGAGCAGGGGAGGGCTGAAGCTTTCTTT.

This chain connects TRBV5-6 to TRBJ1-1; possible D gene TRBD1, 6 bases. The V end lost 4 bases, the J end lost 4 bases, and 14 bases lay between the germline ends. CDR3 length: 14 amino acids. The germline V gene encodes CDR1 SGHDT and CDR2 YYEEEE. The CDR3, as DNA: TGTGCCAGCAGCGACCCGGGACACACCACTGAAGCTTTCTTT. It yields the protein CASSDPGHTTEAFF.

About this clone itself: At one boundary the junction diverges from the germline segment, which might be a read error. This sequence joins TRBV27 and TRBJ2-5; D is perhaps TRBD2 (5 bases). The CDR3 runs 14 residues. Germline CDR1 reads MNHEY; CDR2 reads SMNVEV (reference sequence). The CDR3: CASGFLGVGETQYF. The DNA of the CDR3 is TGTGCCAGCGGTTTTTTGGGAGTGGGGGAGACCCAGTACTTC.

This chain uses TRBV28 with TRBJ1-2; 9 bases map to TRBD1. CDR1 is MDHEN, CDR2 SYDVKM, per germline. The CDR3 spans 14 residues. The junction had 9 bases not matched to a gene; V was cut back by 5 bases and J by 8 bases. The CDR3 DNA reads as TGTGCCAGCAGTCTCCCACAGGGGGCTTCCGGCTACACCTTC. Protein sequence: CASSLPQGASGYTF.

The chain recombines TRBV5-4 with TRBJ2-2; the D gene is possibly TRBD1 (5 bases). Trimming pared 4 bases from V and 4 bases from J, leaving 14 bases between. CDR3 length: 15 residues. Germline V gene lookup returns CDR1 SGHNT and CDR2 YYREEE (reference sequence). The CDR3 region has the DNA TGTGCCAGCAGCCTGGGAACAGGTGTCACCGGGGAGCTGTTTTTT. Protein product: CASSLGTGVTGELFF.

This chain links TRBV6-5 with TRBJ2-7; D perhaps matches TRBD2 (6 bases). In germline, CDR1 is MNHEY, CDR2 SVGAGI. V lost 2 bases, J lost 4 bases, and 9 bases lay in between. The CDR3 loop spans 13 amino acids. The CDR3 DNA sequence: TGTGCCAGCAGTTACCGCGGGGCTTACGAGCAGTACTTC. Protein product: CASSYRGAYEQYF.